This TCR beta chain was documented in a study of shared clonotypes between healthy human individuals. Some clones are missing from TCRdb's copy, which holds only in-frame ones; the method was immunoSEQ multiplex PCR. The sample has around 1.9 million clones, 90% to 95% seen once. The CDR3 runs 13 residues. From germline, CDR1 is SNHLY and CDR2 FYNNEI. The naive CD8 subset, CD45RO-negative cells positively selected for CCR7, excluded terminally differentiated effector memory CD45RA+ cells. This TCR was sampled from a man between 18 and 35 years old in good health. Some clones in this sample may be carry-over from other donors' samples. The source material was naive CD8+ T cells from PBMCs. This rearrangement joins TRBV2 to TRBJ1-1, with D possibly being TRBD1 (5 bases). In DNA form, the CDR3 reads TGTGCTAACCAACAGGCCACGGGCACTGAAGCTTTCTTT. Protein sequence: CANQQATGTEAFF.